This T cell receptor (beta chain) originates from a study of blood T cell repertoires in COVID-19. Overall study: From the United States, Italy and Spain came samples of acute and convalescent COVID-19. T cells, B-cell-depleted T cells, or PBMCs provided the cDNA or gDNA that served as material.

Sequencing was performed with immunoSEQ multiplex PCR; in TCRdb, only in-frame clones are kept and a portion is missing. The table has about 70,000 clones, over 70% seen once. After removal of 5 bases from V and 2 bases from J, the junction contained 12 bases not matched to a gene. The CDR3 runs to 16 residues. Germline-derived CDR1 and CDR2 are GTSNPN and SVGIG (reference sequence). The chain uses TRBV30 and TRBJ2-5, with 9 bases fitting TRBD2. Sample: peripheral blood. The sequence came from a human donor in a cohort sampled during active COVID-19. CDR3 coding DNA: TGTGCCTGGGGGCTAGCGGGGAAGTTCGGTCAAGAGACCCAGTACTTC. Its protein product is CAWGLAGKFGQETQYF.